This T cell receptor beta chain was found in a study of blood T cell repertoires in COVID-19. Study in general: From the United States, Italy and Spain came samples of acute and convalescent COVID-19. Sample material is recorded as cDNA or gDNA derived from T cells, B-cell-depleted T cells, or PBMCs.

Under the authors' procedure: Reference gene primer amplification in the assay estimated nucleated cell counts. The table came from immunoSEQ multiplex PCR; TCRdb's copy has only in-frame clones and leaves some out. That table supplies the V and J calls and clone size; D and trimming were determined from the DNA. The profile shows around 250,000 clones, roughly 87% of them singletons. Source material: peripheral blood. The sequence was obtained from a middle-aged woman who had recovered from COVID-19.

CDR3 in DNA: TGTGCCAGCAGTTTACGCCAGGGGGGTGGCTACGAGCAGTACTTC. This gives the protein CASSLRQGGGYEQYF. The chain recombines TRBV27 with TRBJ2-7; possibly TRBD1 for D (7 bases). Trimming took off 2 bases at V and 3 bases at J, with 14 bases between the two ends. CDR1 MNHEY and CDR2 SMNVEV come from the germline V gene (reference sequence). This CDR3 is built from 15 residues.